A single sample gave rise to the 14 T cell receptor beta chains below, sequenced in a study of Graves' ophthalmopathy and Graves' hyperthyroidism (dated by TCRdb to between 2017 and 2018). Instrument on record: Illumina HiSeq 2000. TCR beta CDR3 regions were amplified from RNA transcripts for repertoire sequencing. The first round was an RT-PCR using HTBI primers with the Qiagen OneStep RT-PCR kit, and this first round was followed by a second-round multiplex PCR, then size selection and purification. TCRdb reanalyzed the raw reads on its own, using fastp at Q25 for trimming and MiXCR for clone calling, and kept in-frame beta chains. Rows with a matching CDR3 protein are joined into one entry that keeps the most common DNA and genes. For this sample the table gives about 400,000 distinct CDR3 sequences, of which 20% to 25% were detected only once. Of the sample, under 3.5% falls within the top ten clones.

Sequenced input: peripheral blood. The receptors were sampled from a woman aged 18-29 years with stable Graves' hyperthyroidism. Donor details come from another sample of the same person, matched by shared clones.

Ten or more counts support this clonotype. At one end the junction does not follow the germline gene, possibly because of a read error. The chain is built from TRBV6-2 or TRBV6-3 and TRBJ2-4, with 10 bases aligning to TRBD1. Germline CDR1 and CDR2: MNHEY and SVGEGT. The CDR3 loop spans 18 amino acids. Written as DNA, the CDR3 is TGTGTCAGCAGCCCCACTCCTACGAGACAGGGGGCTCGAAACATTCAGTACTTC. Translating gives CVSSPTPTRQGARNIQYF.

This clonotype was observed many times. CDR3 DNA: TGCAGTGCTGTCTGGACAGGGTCTAACTATGGCTACACCTTC. Its translation is CSAVWTGSNYGYTF. The chain combines TRBV20-1 with TRBJ1-2, with TRBD1 identical over 8 bases. Germline CDR1 reads DFQATT; CDR2 reads SNEGSKA (reference sequence). Germline trimming cut 5 bases from V and 0 bases from J; bases unmatched to any gene: 5. The CDR3 extends over 14 amino acids.

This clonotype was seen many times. CDR3 amino acids: CASSRGTGRGEQYF. In DNA, the CDR3 is TGTGCCAGCAGCCGAGGGACTGGTCGCGGAGAGCAGTACTTC. The rearrangement joins TRBV5-6 to TRBJ2-7, with D possibly matching TRBD2 (6 bases). CDR1 is SGHDT and CDR2 is YYEEEE in the germline V gene. Trimming removed 4 bases from V and 7 bases from J, with 18 bases in between. The CDR3 is 14 residues long.

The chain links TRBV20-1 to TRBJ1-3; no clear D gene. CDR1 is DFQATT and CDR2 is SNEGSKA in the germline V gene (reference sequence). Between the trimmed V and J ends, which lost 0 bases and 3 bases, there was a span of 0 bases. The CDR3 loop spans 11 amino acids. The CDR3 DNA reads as TGCAGTGCTAGAGATGGAAACACCATATATTTT. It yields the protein CSARDGNTIYF.

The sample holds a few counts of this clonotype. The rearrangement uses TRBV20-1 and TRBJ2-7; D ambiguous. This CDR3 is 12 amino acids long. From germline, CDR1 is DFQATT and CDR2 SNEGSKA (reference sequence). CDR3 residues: CSPARLLYEQYF. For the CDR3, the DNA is TGCAGCCCAGCCCGACTTCTCTACGAGCAGTACTTC.

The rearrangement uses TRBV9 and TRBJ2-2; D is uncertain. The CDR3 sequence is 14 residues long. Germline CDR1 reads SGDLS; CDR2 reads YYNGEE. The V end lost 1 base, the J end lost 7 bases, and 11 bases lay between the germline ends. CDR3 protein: CASSVRSLDGELFF. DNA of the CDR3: TGTGCCAGCAGCGTAAGGTCCCTGGACGGGGAGCTGTTTTTT.

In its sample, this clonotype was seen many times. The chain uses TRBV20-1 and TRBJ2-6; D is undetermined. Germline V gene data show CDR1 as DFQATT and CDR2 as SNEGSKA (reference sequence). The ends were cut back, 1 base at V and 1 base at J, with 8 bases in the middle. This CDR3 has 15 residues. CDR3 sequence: CSARVRVSGANVLTF. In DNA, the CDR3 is TGCAGTGCTAGAGTAAGGGTGTCTGGGGCCAACGTCCTGACTTTC.

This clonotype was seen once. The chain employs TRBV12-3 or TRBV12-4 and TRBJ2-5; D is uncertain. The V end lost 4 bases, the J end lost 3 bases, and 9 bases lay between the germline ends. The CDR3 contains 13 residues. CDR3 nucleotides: TGTGCCAGCAGTTCTAACAGAGAAGAGACCCAGTACTTC. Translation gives CASSSNREETQYF.

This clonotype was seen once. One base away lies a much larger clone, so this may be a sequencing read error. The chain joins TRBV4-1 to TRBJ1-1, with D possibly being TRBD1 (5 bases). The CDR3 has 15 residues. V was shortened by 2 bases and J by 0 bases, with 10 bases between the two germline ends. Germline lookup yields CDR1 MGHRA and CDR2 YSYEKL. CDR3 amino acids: CASSQRSQVNTEAFF. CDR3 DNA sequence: TGCGCCAGCAGCCAACGGTCACAGGTGAACACTGAAGCTTTCTTT.

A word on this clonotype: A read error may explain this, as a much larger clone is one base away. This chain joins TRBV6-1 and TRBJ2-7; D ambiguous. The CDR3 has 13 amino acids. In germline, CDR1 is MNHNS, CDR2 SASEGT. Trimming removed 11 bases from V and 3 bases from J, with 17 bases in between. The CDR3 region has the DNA TGTGCCGGGGTCAAGGGCTCCTTCTACGAGCAGTACTTC. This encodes CAGVKGSFYEQYF.

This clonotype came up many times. The CDR3 loop reads CSARDRGDGCGYTF. The DNA for the CDR3 is TGCAGTGCTAGAGATCGGGGAGACGGCTGTGGCTACACCTTC. The chain carries TRBV20-1 and TRBJ1-2; D gene uncertain. CDR1 and CDR2 from the germline V gene are DFQATT and SNEGSKA (reference sequence). The length of the CDR3 is 14 residues. Trimming pared 0 bases from V and 7 bases from J, leaving 15 bases between.

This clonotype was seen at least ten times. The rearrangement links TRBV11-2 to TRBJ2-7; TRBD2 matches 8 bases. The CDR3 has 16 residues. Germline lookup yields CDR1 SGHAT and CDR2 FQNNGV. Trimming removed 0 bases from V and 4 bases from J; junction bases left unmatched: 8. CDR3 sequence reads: CASSLEPSGGGYEQYF. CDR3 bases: TGTGCCAGCAGCTTAGAACCCAGCGGGGGAGGGTACGAGCAGTACTTC.

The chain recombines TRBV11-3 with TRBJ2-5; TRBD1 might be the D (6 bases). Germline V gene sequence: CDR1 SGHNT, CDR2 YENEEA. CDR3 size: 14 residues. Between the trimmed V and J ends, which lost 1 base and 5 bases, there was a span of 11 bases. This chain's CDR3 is CASSLVFQGETQYF. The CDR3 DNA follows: TGTGCCAGCAGCTTAGTCTTCCAGGGGGAGACCCAGTACTTC.

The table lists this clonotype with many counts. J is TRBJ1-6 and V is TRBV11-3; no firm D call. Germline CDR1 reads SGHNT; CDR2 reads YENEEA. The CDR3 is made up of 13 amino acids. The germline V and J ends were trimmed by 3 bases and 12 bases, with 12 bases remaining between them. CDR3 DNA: TGTGCCAGCAGCTTCGAATCCCGAGGACCCCTCCACTTT. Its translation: CASSFESRGPLHF.